Sequencing of this TCR beta chain was carried out in a study of shared clonotypes between healthy human individuals. Study observations and caveats: The study sampled only blood, and tissue repertoires likely differ.

CD45RA-negative memory and CD45RA+ naive subsets were split from the CD4+ cells. Sequencing was performed with immunoSEQ multiplex PCR; in TCRdb, only in-frame clones are kept and a portion is missing. The sample lists 180,000 or so clones, over 80% occurring once. Details on this clone: Its antigen is as yet unknown.

Sequencing was performed on naive CD4+ T cells sorted from blood. Described subset: CD45RA+ positively selected. The sequence was obtained from a woman in her thirties in good health.

The DNA for the CDR3 is TGTGCCAGCAGTCCTCCGACGGGACTAGCGAGGTACGAGCAGTACTTC. It translates to CASSPPTGLARYEQYF. The chain employs TRBV28 and TRBJ2-5; TRBD2 agrees at 10 bases. The J call may be faulty, since TRBJ2-7 better matches the DNA end. Looked up from germline, CDR1 is MDHEN and CDR2 is SYDVKM. The CDR3 has 16 amino acids.